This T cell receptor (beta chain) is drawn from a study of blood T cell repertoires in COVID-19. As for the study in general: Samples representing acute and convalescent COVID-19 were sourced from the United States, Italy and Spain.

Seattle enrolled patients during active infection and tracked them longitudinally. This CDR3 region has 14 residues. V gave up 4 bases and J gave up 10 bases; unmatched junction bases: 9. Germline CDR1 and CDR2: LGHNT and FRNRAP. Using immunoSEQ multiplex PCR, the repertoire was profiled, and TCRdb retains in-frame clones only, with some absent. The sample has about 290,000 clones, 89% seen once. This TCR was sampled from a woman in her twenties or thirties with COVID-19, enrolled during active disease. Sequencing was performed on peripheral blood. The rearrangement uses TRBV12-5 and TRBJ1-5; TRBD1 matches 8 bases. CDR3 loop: CASGSERQGRPQHF. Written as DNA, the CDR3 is TGTGCTAGTGGTTCCGAAAGACAGGGGAGACCCCAGCATTTT.